This T cell receptor beta chain emerged from a study of OX40 agonist ivuxolimab in advanced cancers. Regarding the study as a whole: In CD8+ T cells, expanded clones were on average more numerous than in CD4+.

The assay was immunoSEQ multiplex PCR, and TCRdb's table has in-frame clones only and misses some. The sample yields 65,000 to 75,000 clones, roughly 87% seen once. Trimming left V 2 bases short and J 0 bases short, with 13 bases between. The germline CDR1 and CDR2 sequences are MDHEN and SYDVKM. This CDR3 comprises 16 residues. This clone was found once. Its antigen is as yet unknown. This TCR came from an adult with an advanced solid tumor such as melanoma, head and neck, liver or kidney cancer. The chain links TRBV28 to TRBJ1-2; TRBD1 might be the D (6 bases). Sample: CD4+ or CD8+ T cells sorted from blood, taken in a trial of the OX40 agonist ivuxolimab. The CDR3 protein is CASSLTGGASNYGYTF. The CDR3 DNA sequence: TGTGCCAGCAGTTTAACCGGGGGGGCTTCTAACTATGGCTACACCTTC.